This TCR beta chain appears in the sequencing data of a study of blood T cell repertoires in COVID-19. Study at large: Researchers got acute and convalescent COVID-19 samples from the United States, Italy and Spain. Nucleic acid was either cDNA or gDNA, and it came from T cells, B-cell-depleted T cells, or PBMCs.

With V trimmed by 1 base and J by 3 bases, 9 bases remained unmatched. Germline-derived CDR1 and CDR2 are MGHRA and YSYEKL. This CDR3 comprises 16 residues. Sequencing was performed with immunoSEQ multiplex PCR; in TCRdb, only in-frame clones are kept and a portion is missing. The sample holds 90,000 to 100,000 clones; about 88% are singletons and the top ten take roughly 1.7%. Sequencing used peripheral blood. This TCR came from an elderly man with acute or convalescent COVID-19. V gene TRBV4-1 combines with J gene TRBJ2-7; 7 nucleotides match TRBD1. The CDR3 is CASSQGVTGSLYEQYF. The CDR3 nucleotides are TGCGCCAGCAGCCAAGGGGTGACAGGGAGTCTCTACGAGCAGTACTTC.